This T cell receptor (beta chain) was identified during a study of beta chain features in type 1 diabetes. The whole isolated RNA underwent reverse transcription, so sequencing captured expressed TCRB transcripts. Sequenced by immunoSEQ multiplex PCR; TCRdb stores in-frame clones only, minus some. Of tens of thousands of clones detected, about 61% appear once; the ten largest clones hold roughly 2%. V lost 5 bases, J lost 0 bases, and 13 bases lay in between. The germline gives CDR1 SEHNR, CDR2 FQNEAQ (reference sequence). CDR3 length: 15 residues. The table lists this clone with a few counts. This sequence was found in a young woman in good health. The chain links TRBV7-9 to TRBJ2-5; a weak D match, TRBD2 (6 bases). The sequenced material came from Tregs from blood. CDR3 DNA sequence: TGTGCCAGCAGCCTAACTAGCTGGTACCAAGAGACCCAGTACTTC. It specifies CASSLTSWYQETQYF.